The 2 T cell receptor beta chains reported below all come from one sample, sequenced in a study of beta chain features in type 1 diabetes. Whole-study results and caveats: Across all four CD4+ subsets, people with type 1 diabetes showed modestly shorter TCRB CDR3s.

The authors reverse transcribed all of the isolated RNA, so sequencing captured expressed TCRB transcripts. The data were produced by immunoSEQ multiplex PCR, yet TCRdb's version contains in-frame clones alone and is incomplete. Among nearly 350,000 clones listed, 7% to 10% were seen once. No antigen has been identified for these receptors. The sequenced sample was central memory CD4+ T cells from blood. The receptors stem from a man aged 25 to 40 with type 1 diabetes.

The gene calls are TRBV5-4 and TRBJ2-5; TRBD2 is a possible D gene (6 bases). Germline assignment: CDR1 SGHNT and CDR2 YYREEE (reference sequence). This CDR3 comprises 14 residues. With 4 bases removed from V and 5 bases from J, the gap between germline ends came to 15 bases. The CDR3 DNA sequence: TGTGCCAGCAGCGCATGGGGGAGGAGGGAGACCCAGTACTTC. This gives the protein CASSAWGRRETQYF. Combining the CDR3 with reference TRBV5-4 and TRBJ2-5 gives the whole variable domain ETGVTQSPTHLIKTRGQQVTLRCSSQSGHNTVSWYQQALGQGPQFIFQYYREEENGRGNFPPRFSGLQFPNYSSELNVNALELDDSALYLCASSAWGRRETQYFGPGTRLLVL.

This clone appeared once. The DNA of the CDR3 is TGTGCCAGCAGTCGGGCTGTAAGGGGCTACACCTTC. It specifies CASSRAVRGYTF. The chain uses TRBV11-2 and TRBJ1-2; unclear D gene. Trimming pared 6 bases from V and 8 bases from J, leaving 13 bases between. This CDR3 comprises 12 residues. Germline V CDR1 and CDR2: SGHAT, FQNNGV. The variable domain in full, with the rest retrieved from reference TRBV11-2 and TRBJ1-2, is EAGVAQSPRYKIIEKRQSVAFWCNPISGHATLYWYQQILGQGPKLLIQFQNNGVVDDSQLPKDRFSAERLKGVDSTLKIQPAKLEDSAVYLCASSRAVRGYTFGSGTRLTVV.